Listed below are T cell receptor beta chains from one sample, sequenced in a study of cytomegalovirus exposure and HLA in healthy donors. Produced via immunoSEQ multiplex PCR; TCRdb's table is partial and in-frame only. In the table there are under 200,000 clones, more than 70% of which are singletons. Sequenced sample: PBMCs. These receptors were taken from a man in his fifties or sixties in good health and CMV-seronegative. CDR3s include the opening cysteine and the closing phenylalanine or tryptophan. D genes are given only for firm matches. Not every row has a clone size; where given, it reads once, few, many or a size class.

size	D	V	J	CDR3	DNA
NA	NA	TRBV28	TRBJ1-2	CASRPGGASYGYTF	TGTGCCAGCAGACCCGGTGGAGCCAGCTATGGCTACACCTTC
NA	TRBD2	TRBV7-9	TRBJ2-2	CSSRHTGTSGTGELFF	TGTTCCAGCAGGCATACCGGGACTAGCGGCACCGGGGAGCTGTTTTTT
NA	NA	TRBV28	TRBJ2-5	CASSLWGASETQYF	TGTGCCAGCAGTTTATGGGGAGCGTCTGAGACCCAGTACTTC
few	TRBD1	TRBV5-1	TRBJ2-7	CASSLGSTGVPYEQYF	TGCGCCAGCAGCTTGGGATCGACAGGGGTCCCATACGAGCAGTACTTC
once	TRBD1	TRBV19	TRBJ1-5	CASRLLRDRGSQPQHF	TGTGCCAGTAGACTGCTCCGGGACAGGGGCAGTCAGCCCCAGCATTTT
once	NA	TRBV2	TRBJ2-7	CASSVFPSAGEQYF	TGTGCCAGCAGTGTTTTTCCCTCGGCGGGCGAGCAGTACTTC
NA	TRBD2	TRBV7-9	TRBJ2-3	CSSSLALAGGPGDTQYF	TGTTCCAGCAGCTTAGCACTAGCGGGAGGGCCAGGAGATACGCAGTATTTT
NA	NA	TRBV5-1	TRBJ2-5	CASSLALGEETQYF	TGCGCCAGCAGCTTGGCCTTAGGGGAAGAGACCCAGTACTTC
NA	NA	TRBV5-1	TRBJ2-2	CASSFGTSRTNTGELFF	TGCGCCAGCTCTTTTGGGACATCTAGAACGAACACCGGGGAGCTGTTTTTT
NA	NA	TRBV5-1	TRBJ2-1	CASSSDSGKDNEQFF	TGCGCCAGCAGCTCGGACTCCGGGAAAGACAATGAGCAGTTCTTC
once	TRBD1	TRBV5-6	TRBJ1-6	CASSAGTGWNSPLHF	TGTGCCAGCAGTGCCGGGACAGGGTGGAATTCACCCCTCCACTTT
NA	TRBD2	TRBV7-3	TRBJ2-1	CASSLTGLPAHEQFF	TGTGCCAGCAGCTTAACGGGACTACCGGCACATGAGCAGTTCTTC
NA	NA	TRBV25-1	TRBJ2-3	CASTGKDTQYF	TGTGCCAGCACGGGGAAAGATACGCAGTATTTT
few	TRBD2	TRBV7-2	TRBJ2-1	CASSQGLAYNEQFF	TGTGCCAGCAGCCAGGGACTAGCGTATAATGAGCAGTTCTTC
NA	NA	TRBV4-1	TRBJ2-7	CASSQGEDYSYEQYF	TGCGCCAGCAGCCAAGGGGAGGACTACTCCTACGAGCAGTACTTC
NA	NA	TRBV4-1	TRBJ2-3	CASSQDRGGDTQYF	TGCGCCAGCAGCCAAGATAGGGGGGGTGATACGCAGTATTTT
few	NA	TRBV9	TRBJ2-2	CASSVRESGTGELFF	TGTGCCAGCAGCGTTCGGGAGTCTGGGACCGGGGAGCTGTTTTTT
NA	NA	TRBV4-1	TRBJ1-5	CASSPSPGSYQPQHF	TGCGCCAGCAGCCCCTCCCCAGGGTCCTATCAGCCCCAGCATTTT
NA	NA	TRBV9	TRBJ2-2	CASSVASANTGELFF	TGTGCCAGCAGCGTCGCTAGCGCGAACACCGGGGAGCTGTTTTTT
NA	NA	TRBV15	TRBJ2-7	CATSRLSGGSLEQYF	TGTGCCACCAGCAGACTCTCAGGGGGGTCTCTCGAGCAGTACTTC
NA	TRBD1	TRBV5-1	TRBJ2-7	CASSSQNFRTGSYEQYF	TGCGCCAGCAGCTCACAAAATTTTAGGACAGGGTCCTACGAGCAGTACTTC
NA	NA	TRBV7-6	TRBJ2-7	CASSQRPGFYEQYF	TGTGCCAGCAGCCAAAGGCCGGGGTTCTACGAGCAGTACTTC
NA	NA	TRBV11-2	TRBJ2-7	CASSSSYEQYF	TGTGCCAGCAGCTCGAGTTACGAGCAGTACTTC
once	TRBD2	TRBV11-2	TRBJ2-2	CASSRGGSGTSGRGELFF	TGTGCCAGCAGCCGGGGCGGTAGCGGGACTAGCGGTCGCGGGGAGCTGTTTTTT
NA	NA	TRBV19	TRBJ1-2	CASSTRSDGGYGYTF	TGTGCCAGTAGTACCCGCTCCGATGGAGGCTATGGCTACACCTTC
NA	TRBD1	TRBV5-8	TRBJ2-7	CASSLGQGHYEQYF	TGTGCCAGCAGCTTGGGACAGGGACACTACGAGCAGTACTTC
NA	NA	TRBV5-1	TRBJ2-5	CASSLQRNQETQYF	TGCGCCAGCAGCCTACAGCGGAACCAAGAGACCCAGTACTTC
NA	NA	TRBV7-2	TRBJ1-3	CASSLGWARNTIYF	TGTGCCAGCAGCTTAGGCTGGGCGAGAAACACCATATATTTT
few	TRBD1	TRBV27	TRBJ1-5	CASSPRDRGLHQPQHF	TGTGCCAGCAGCCCCCGGGACAGGGGTCTGCATCAGCCCCAGCATTTT
NA	TRBD2	TRBV5-1	TRBJ2-1	CASSRGPSGGRGEQFF	TGCGCCAGCAGCCGTGGGCCTAGCGGGGGTCGGGGTGAGCAGTTCTTC
NA	NA	TRBV28	TRBJ1-6	CASTREGGLFRNNSPLHF	TGTGCCAGCACCCGAGAGGGGGGGTTATTCCGGAATAATTCACCCCTCCACTTT
NA	TRBD2	TRBV28	TRBJ2-5	CASSTSGGKQQTQYF	TGTGCCAGCAGTACTAGCGGGGGGAAACAGCAGACCCAGTACTTC
NA	TRBD2	TRBV27	TRBJ2-5	CASGLGRAGETQYF	TGTGCCAGCGGCCTAGGGAGGGCCGGGGAGACCCAGTACTTC
NA	TRBD1	TRBV5-1	TRBJ2-1	CASSLDPGQFYNEQFF	TGCGCCAGCAGCTTGGATCCGGGACAGTTCTACAATGAGCAGTTCTTC
NA	TRBD2	TRBV5-4	TRBJ2-1	CASSSRGGSEQFF	TGTGCCAGCAGCTCCCGTGGCGGGAGTGAGCAGTTCTTC
NA	TRBD1	TRBV7-6	TRBJ2-1	CASSFGGQGAYNEQFF	TGTGCCAGCAGCTTTGGAGGACAGGGGGCCTACAATGAGCAGTTCTTC
NA	NA	TRBV20-1	TRBJ1-2	CSATSDYGYTF	TGCAGTGCTACCTCAGACTATGGCTACACCTTC
NA	NA	TRBV6-6	TRBJ1-6	CASSPRGGNSPLHF	TGTGCCAGCAGCCCCCGAGGGGGAAATTCACCCCTCCACTTT
NA	TRBD1	TRBV18	TRBJ1-2	CASSPPPTNRGNGYTF	TGTGCCAGCTCACCACCTCCCACGAACAGGGGGAATGGCTACACCTTC
once	TRBD1	TRBV19	TRBJ1-4	CASSIGGQDDPEKLFF	TGTGCCAGTAGTATTGGGGGACAGGATGACCCTGAAAAACTGTTTTTT
NA	NA	TRBV7-9	TRBJ1-2	CASSPRQSNYGYTF	TGTGCCAGCAGCCCGCGACAGAGTAACTATGGCTACACCTTC
NA	NA	TRBV6-4	TRBJ2-7	CASSDSWTDLYEQYF	TGTGCCAGCAGTGACTCCTGGACAGATCTCTACGAGCAGTACTTC
NA	NA	TRBV5-1	TRBJ1-3	CASSTSTGSFGNTIYF	TGCGCCAGCAGCACCTCGACGGGGTCTTTTGGAAACACCATATATTTT
NA	NA	TRBV5-6	TRBJ2-7	CASSLTDSYEQYF	TGTGCCAGCAGCTTGACAGACTCCTACGAGCAGTACTTC